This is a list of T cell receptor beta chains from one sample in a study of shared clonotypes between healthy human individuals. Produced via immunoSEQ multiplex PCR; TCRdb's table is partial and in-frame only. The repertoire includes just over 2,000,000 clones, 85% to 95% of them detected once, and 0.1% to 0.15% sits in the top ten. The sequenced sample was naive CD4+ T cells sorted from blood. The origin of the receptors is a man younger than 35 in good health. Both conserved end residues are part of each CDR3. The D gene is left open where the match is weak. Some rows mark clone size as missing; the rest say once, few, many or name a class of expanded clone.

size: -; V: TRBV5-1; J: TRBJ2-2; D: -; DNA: TGCGCCAGCAGCTCCGCCCAATCCGCAAACACCGGGGAGCTGTTTTTT; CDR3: CASSSAQSANTGELFF
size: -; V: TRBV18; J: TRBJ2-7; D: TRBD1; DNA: TGTGCCAGCTCAACTAGCTCCGGGACAGGGTACGAGCAGTACTTC; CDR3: CASSTSSGTGYEQYF
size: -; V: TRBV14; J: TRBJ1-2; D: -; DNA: TGTGCCAGCAGCCAAGGACAAAGCTATGGCTACACCTTC; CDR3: CASSQGQSYGYTF
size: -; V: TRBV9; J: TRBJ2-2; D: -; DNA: TGTGCCAGCAGCGTAAACCCTAACCTTGGCGGGGAGCTGTTTTTT; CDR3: CASSVNPNLGGELFF
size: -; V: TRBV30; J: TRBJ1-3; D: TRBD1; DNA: TGTGCCTGGAGTCGGGGGACAGGGACTTTTCTAGGTGGAAACACCATATATTTT; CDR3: CAWSRGTGTFLGGNTIYF
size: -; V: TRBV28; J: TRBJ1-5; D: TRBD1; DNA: TGTGCCAGCAGTCCTCCGGGACAGCTCAATCAGCCCCAGCATTTT; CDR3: CASSPPGQLNQPQHF
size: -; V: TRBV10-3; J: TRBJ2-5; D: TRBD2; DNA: TGTGCCATCAGCCAAAGACTAGCGGGGCAAGAGACCCAGTACTTC; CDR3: CAISQRLAGQETQYF
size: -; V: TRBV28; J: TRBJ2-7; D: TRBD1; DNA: TGTGCCAGCAGTGCGCCGGGACAGGGGTACGAGCAGTACTTC; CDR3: CASSAPGQGYEQYF
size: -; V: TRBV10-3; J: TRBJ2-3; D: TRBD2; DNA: TGTGCCATCAGTGAGTTTCTAGCGGGGGTCTTGAGCACAGATACGCAGTATTTT; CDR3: CAISEFLAGVLSTDTQYF
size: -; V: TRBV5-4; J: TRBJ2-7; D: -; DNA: TGTGCCAGCAGCTTGGGGGCGGGGACCTACGAGCAGTACTTC; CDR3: CASSLGAGTYEQYF
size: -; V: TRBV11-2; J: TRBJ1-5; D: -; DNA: TGTGCCAGCAGCCTGGACGGCCGCGGCCAGCATTTT; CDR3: CASSLDGRGQHF
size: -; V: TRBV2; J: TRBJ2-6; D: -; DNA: TGTGCCGGGAAGAGCTCTGGGGCCAACGTCCTGACTTTC; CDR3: CAGKSSGANVLTF
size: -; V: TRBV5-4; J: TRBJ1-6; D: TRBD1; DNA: TGTGCCAGCAGCTTGTTACAGGGGAACAATTCACCCCTCCACTTT; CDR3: CASSLLQGNNSPLHF
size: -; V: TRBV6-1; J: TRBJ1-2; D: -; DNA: TGTGCCAGCAGTGAATCGAGGAGTGGCTACACCTTC; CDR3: CASSESRSGYTF
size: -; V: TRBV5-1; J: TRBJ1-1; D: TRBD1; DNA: TGCGCCAGCAGCCAGGGACAGATGAACACTGAAGCTTTCTTT; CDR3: CASSQGQMNTEAFF
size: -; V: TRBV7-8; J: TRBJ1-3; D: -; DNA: TGTGCCAGCAGCTCTGGGGCGCTTGGAAACACCATATATTTT; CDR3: CASSSGALGNTIYF
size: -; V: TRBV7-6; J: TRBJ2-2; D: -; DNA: TGTGCCAGCAGCCCCGGACACAACACCGGGGAGCTGTTTTTT; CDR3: CASSPGHNTGELFF
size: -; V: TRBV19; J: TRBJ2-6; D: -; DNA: TGTGCCAGTAGTATTGTCACATTCTCTGGGGCCAACGTCCTGACTTTC; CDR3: CASSIVTFSGANVLTF
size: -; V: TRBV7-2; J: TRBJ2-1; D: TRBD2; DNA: TGTGCCAGCAGCTCGGGACTAGCGGGAGTCAATGAGCAGTTCTTC; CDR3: CASSSGLAGVNEQFF
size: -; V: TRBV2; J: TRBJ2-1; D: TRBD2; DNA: TGTGCCAGCAGTCAGACTAGCGGGGGGCCTAGCTCCTACAATGAGCAGTTCTTC; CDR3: CASSQTSGGPSSYNEQFF
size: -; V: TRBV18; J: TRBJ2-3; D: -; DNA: TGTGCCAGCTCACGTTCTACGGGCCCCGGGGATACGCAGTATTTT; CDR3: CASSRSTGPGDTQYF
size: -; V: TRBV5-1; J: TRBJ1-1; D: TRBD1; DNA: TGCGCCAGCAGCCGACAGGGAGAGAACACTGAAGCTTTCTTT; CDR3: CASSRQGENTEAFF
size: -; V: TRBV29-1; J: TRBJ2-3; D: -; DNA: TGCAGCGTTGAGGTTGGGGGCGGAGATACGCAGTATTTT; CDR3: CSVEVGGGDTQYF
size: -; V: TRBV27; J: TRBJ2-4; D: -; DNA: TGTGCCAGCAGTTTGGACAGTCTAGCCAAAAACATTCAGTACTTC; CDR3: CASSLDSLAKNIQYF
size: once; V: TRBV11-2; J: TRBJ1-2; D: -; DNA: TGTGCCAGCAGCTTAGCGGGTTCGAACTATGGCTACACCTTC; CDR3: CASSLAGSNYGYTF
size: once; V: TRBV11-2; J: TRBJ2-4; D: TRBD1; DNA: TGTGCCAGCAGCCCAGGTGGACAGGCTGGCATTCAGTACTTC; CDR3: CASSPGGQAGIQYF
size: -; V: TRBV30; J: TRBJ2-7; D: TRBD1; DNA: TGTGCCTGGAGTGGGGGGACAGAAACAGCCTACGAGCAGTACTTC; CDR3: CAWSGGTETAYEQYF
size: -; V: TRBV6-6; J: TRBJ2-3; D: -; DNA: TGTGCCAGCAGTTACCTCCAGGGGCCTAGCACAGATACGCAGTATTTT; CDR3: CASSYLQGPSTDTQYF
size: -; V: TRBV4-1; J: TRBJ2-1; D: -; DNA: TGCGCCAGCAGCCAAGGCGCAATCGGAGGGAATGAGCAGTTCTTC; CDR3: CASSQGAIGGNEQFF
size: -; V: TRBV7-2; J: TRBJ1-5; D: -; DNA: TGTGCCAGCAGCTTAGTAACAGGCGTTAATCAGCCCCAGCATTTT; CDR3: CASSLVTGVNQPQHF
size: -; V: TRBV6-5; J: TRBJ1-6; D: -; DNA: TGTGCCAGCAGCCGAGGGGTGGCTTCACCCCTCCACTTT; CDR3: CASSRGVASPLHF
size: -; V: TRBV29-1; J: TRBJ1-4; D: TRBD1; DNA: TGCAGCGTCAGCGGACCACAGGGGGCGGATGAAAAACTGTTTTTT; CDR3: CSVSGPQGADEKLFF
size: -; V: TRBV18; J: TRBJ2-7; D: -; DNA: TGTGCCAGCTCAAGTCTCAGGGGACCGCTCCTCTACGAGCAGTACTTC; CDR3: CASSSLRGPLLYEQYF
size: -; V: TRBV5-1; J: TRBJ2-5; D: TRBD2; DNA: TGCGCCAGCAGCAAGCAGACTAGCGGGGGGGTTGAGACCCAGTACTTC; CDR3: CASSKQTSGGVETQYF
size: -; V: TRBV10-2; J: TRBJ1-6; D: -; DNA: TGCGCCAGCAGAGGGTCGGTGAGCAGTTCACCCCTCCACTTT; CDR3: CASRGSVSSSPLHF
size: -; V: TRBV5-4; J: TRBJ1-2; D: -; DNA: TGTGCCAGCAGCTTGCCCTTACAAGACTACTATGGCTACACCTTC; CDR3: CASSLPLQDYYGYTF
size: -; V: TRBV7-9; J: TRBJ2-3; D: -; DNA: TGTGCCAGCAGCTTACCCTGGCGGGATATTACAGATACGCAGTATTTT; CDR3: CASSLPWRDITDTQYF
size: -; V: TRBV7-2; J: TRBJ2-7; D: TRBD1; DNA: TGTGCCAGCAGCTGGGGACAGGGTGCCTACGAGCAGTACTTC; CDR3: CASSWGQGAYEQYF
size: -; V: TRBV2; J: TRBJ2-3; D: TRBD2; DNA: TGTGCCAGCAGTGACCCCGGGACTAGCAGTGCAGATACGCAGTATTTT; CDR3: CASSDPGTSSADTQYF
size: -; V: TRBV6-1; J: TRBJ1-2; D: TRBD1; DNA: TGTGCCAGCAGGCTCACAGGGGGCAATGGCTACACCTTC; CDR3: CASRLTGGNGYTF
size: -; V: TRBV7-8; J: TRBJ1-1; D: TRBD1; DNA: TGTGCCAGCAGCTATTCAACGGCAGGGGGTTGGACTGAAGCTTTCTTT; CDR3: CASSYSTAGGWTEAFF
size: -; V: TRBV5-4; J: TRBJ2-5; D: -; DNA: TGTGCCAGCAGCTTGGAAGGGGTGGTAAAGACCCAGTACTTC; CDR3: CASSLEGVVKTQYF